This T cell receptor (beta chain) stems from a study of blood T cell repertoires in COVID-19. How the authors handled the data: From reference gene primer amplification, estimates of nucleated cell counts were derived. The method was immunoSEQ multiplex PCR; TCRdb's version includes in-frame clones alone and lacks a portion of them. For V, J and clone size, that table is used; D and trimming come from the DNA. The sample yields 200,000 to 250,000 clones, around 80% seen once. Per the germline V gene, CDR1 is SGHTA and CDR2 is FQGNSA. The CDR3 runs 14 residues. V was trimmed by 7 bases and J by 4 bases, leaving 13 bases between them.

This TCR was recovered from a woman older than 75 with acute or convalescent COVID-19. The V and J genes are TRBV7-2 and TRBJ1-4; TRBD1 might be the D (5 bases). Sequencing was performed on peripheral blood. The CDR3 sequence: CASKGDRLNEKLFF. Written as DNA, the CDR3 is TGTGCCAGCAAGGGCGACAGACTTAATGAAAAACTGTTTTTT.